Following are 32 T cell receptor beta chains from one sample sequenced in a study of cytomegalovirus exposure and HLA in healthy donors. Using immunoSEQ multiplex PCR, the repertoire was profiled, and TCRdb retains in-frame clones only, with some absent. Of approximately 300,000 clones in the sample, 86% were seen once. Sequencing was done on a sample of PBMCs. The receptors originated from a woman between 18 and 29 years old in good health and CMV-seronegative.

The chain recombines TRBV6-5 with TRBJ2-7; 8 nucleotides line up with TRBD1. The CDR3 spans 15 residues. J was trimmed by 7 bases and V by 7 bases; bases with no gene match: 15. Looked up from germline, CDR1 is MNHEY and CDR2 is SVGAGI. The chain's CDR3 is CASNRGTGRRREQYF. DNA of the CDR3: TGTGCCAGCAACCGAGGGACAGGTCGACGACGGGAGCAGTACTTC.

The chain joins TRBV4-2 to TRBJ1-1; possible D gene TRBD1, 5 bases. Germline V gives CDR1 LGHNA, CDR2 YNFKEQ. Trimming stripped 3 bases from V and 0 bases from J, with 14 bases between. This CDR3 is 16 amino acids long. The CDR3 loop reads CASSQPWGGMNTEAFF. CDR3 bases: TGTGCCAGCAGCCAGCCCTGGGGCGGCATGAACACTGAAGCTTTCTTT.

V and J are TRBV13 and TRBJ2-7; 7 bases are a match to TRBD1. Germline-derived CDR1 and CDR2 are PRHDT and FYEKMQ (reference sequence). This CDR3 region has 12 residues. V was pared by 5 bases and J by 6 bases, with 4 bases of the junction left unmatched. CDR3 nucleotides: TGTGCCAGCAGCGAAGGGGGCACCGAGCAGTACTTC. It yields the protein CASSEGGTEQYF.

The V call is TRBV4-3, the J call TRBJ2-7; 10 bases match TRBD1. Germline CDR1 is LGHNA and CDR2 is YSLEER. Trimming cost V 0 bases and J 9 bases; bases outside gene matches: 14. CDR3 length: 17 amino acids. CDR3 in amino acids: CASSQDLLRGQGFGQYF. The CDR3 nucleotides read TGCGCCAGCAGCCAAGATCTTCTTCGGGGACAGGGGTTTGGGCAGTACTTC.

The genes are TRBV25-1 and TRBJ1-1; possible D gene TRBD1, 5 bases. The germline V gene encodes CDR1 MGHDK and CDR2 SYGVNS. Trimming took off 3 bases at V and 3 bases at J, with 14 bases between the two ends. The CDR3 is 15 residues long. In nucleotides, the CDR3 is TGTGCCAGCAGTGAGGCTGAAAGGGGTTACACTGAAGCTTTCTTT. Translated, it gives CASSEAERGYTEAFF.

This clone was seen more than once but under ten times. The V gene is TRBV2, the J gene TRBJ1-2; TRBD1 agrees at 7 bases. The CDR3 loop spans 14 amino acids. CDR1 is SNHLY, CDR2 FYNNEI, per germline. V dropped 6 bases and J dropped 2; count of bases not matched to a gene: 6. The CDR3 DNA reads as TGTGCCAGCAGGACCGGGACAGCGAACTATGGCTACACCTTC. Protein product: CASRTGTANYGYTF.

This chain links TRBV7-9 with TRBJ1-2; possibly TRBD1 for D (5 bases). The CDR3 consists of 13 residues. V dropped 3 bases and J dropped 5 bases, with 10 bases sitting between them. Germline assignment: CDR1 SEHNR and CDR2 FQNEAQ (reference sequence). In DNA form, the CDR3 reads TGTGCCAGCAGCTTTTCGCAGGGATATGGCTACACCTTC. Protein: CASSFSQGYGYTF.

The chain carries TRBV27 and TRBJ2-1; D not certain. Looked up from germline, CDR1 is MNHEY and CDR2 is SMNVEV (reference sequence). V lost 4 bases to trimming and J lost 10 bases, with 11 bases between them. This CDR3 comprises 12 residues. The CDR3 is CASSSDAREQFF. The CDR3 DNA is TGTGCCAGCAGTTCCGATGCGAGAGAGCAGTTCTTC.

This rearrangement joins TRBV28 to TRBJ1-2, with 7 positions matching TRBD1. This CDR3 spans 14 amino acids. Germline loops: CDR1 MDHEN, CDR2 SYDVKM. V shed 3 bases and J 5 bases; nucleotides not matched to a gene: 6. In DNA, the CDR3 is TGTGCCAGCAGTTTTGGGCAGGGGGTTTATGGCTACACCTTC. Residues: CASSFGQGVYGYTF.

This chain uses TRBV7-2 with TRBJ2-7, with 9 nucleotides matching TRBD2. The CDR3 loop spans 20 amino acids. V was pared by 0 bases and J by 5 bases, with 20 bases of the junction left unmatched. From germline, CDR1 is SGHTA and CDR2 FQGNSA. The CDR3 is CASSLAPGTAGGTSFDEQYF. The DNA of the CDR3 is TGTGCCAGCAGCTTAGCCCCCGGGACGGCGGGCGGGACTAGCTTCGACGAGCAGTACTTC. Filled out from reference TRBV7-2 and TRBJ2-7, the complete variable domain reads GAGVSQSPSNKVTEKGKDVELRCDPISGHTALYWYRQSLGQGLEFLIYFQGNSAPDKSGLPSDRFSAERTGGSVSTLTIQRTQQEDSAVYLCASSLAPGTAGGTSFDEQYFGPGTRLTVT.

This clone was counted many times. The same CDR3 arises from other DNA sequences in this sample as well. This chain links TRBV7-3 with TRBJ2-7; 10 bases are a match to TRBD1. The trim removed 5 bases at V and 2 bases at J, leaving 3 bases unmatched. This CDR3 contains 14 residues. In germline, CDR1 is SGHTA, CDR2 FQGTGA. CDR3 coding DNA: TGTGCCAGCAGCCCGACAGGGGGCCCCTACGAGCAGTACTTC. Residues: CASSPTGGPYEQYF.

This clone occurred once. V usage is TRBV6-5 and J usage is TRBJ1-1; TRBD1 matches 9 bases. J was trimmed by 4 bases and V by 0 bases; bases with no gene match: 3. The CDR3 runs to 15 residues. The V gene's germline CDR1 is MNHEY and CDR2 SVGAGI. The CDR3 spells CASSYSTGGFTEAFF. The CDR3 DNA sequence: TGTGCCAGCAGTTACTCCACAGGGGGCTTCACTGAAGCTTTCTTT.

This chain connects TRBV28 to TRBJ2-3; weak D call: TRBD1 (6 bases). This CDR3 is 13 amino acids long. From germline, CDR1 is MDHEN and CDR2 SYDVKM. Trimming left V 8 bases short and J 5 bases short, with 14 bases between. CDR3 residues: CASSRGRGDTQYF. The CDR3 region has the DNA TGTGCCAGCTCCAGGGGTAGAGGAGATACGCAGTATTTT.

CDR3 loop: CSVYFNYGYTF. CDR3 coding DNA: TGCAGCGTCTACTTCAACTATGGCTACACCTTC. The rearrangement joins TRBV29-1 to TRBJ1-2; D uncertain. V lost 6 bases and J lost 2, with 7 bases in between. From germline, CDR1 is SQVTM and CDR2 ANQGSEA. This CDR3 is built from 11 residues.

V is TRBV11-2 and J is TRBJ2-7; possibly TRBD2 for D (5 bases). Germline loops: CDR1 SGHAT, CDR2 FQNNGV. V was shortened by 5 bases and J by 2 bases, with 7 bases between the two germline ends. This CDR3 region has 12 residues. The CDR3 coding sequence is TGTGCCAGCAGCGTCGGGACCTACGAGCAGTACTTC. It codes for CASSVGTYEQYF.

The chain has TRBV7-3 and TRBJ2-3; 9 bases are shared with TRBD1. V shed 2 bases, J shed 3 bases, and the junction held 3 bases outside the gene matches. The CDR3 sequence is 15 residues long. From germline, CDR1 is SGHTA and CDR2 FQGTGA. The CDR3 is CASSLVTGGTDTQYF. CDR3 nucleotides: TGTGCCAGCAGCTTAGTGACAGGGGGGACAGATACGCAGTATTTT.

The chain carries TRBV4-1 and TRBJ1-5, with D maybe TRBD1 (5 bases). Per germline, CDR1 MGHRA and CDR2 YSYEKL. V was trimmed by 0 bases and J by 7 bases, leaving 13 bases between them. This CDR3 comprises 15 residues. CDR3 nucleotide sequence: TGCGCCAGCAGCCAAGATTCCGGGGGTAACCAGCCCCAGCATTTT. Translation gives CASSQDSGGNQPQHF.

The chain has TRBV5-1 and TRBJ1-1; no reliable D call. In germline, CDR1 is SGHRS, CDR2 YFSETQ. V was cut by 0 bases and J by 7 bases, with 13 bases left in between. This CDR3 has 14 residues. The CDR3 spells CASSLASGLNEAFF. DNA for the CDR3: TGCGCCAGCAGCTTGGCCAGCGGGCTTAATGAAGCTTTCTTT.

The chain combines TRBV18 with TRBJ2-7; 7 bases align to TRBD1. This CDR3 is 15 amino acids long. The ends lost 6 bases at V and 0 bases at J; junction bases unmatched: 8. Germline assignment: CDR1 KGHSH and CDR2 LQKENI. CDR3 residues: CASSPGTASSYEQYF. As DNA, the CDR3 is TGTGCCAGCTCGCCTGGGACAGCGTCCTCCTACGAGCAGTACTTC.

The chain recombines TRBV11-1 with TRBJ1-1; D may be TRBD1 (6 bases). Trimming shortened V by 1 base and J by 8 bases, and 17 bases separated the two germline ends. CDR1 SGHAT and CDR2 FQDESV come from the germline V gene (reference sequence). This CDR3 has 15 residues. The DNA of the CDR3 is TGTGCCAGCAGCTTAGTCCAACAGGGCAATCTGGAAGCTTTCTTT. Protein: CASSLVQQGNLEAFF.

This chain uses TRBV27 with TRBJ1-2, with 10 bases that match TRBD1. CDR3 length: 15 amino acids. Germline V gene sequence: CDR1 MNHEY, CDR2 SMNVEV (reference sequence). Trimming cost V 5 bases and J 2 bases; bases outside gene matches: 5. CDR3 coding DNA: TGTGCCAGCAGTACTCGACAGGGGGCAAACTATGGCTACACCTTC. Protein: CASSTRQGANYGYTF.

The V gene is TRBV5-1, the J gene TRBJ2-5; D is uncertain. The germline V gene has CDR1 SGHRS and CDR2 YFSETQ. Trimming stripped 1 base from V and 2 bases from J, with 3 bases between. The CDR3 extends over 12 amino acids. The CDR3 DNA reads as TGCGCCAGCAGCTTGTCACAAGAGACCCAGTACTTC. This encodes CASSLSQETQYF.

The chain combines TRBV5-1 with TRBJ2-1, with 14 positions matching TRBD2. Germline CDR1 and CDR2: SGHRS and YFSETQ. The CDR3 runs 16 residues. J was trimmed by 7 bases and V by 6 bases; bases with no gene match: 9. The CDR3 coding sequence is TGCGCCAGCATCCCTCCGGGACTAGCGGGAGTAAATGAGCAGTTCTTC. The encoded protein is CASIPPGLAGVNEQFF. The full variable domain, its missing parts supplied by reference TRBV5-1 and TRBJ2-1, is KAGVTQTPRYLIKTRGQQVTLSCSPISGHRSVSWYQQTPGQGLQFLFEYFSETQRNKGNFPGRFSGRQFSNSRSEMNVSTLELGDSALYLCASIPPGLAGVNEQFFGPGTRLTVL.

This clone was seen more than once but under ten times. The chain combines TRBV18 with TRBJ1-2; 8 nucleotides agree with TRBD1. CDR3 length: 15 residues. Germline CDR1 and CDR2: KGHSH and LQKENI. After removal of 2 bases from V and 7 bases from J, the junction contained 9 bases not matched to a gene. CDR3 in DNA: TGTGCCAGCTCACCAGATTCAGGGGGCGCTTCTGGCTACACCTTC. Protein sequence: CASSPDSGGASGYTF.

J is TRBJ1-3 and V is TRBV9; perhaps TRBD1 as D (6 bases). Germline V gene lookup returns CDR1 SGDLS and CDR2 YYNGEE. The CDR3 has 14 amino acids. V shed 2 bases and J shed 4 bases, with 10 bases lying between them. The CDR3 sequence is CASSVDSIGNTIYF. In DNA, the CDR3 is TGTGCCAGCAGCGTGGACAGCATCGGAAACACCATATATTTT.

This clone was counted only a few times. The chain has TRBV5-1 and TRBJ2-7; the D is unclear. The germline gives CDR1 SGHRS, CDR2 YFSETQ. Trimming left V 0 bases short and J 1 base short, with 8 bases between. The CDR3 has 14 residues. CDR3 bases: TGCGCCAGCAGCTTGGCTGTGAGATCCTACGAGCAGTACTTC. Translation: CASSLAVRSYEQYF.

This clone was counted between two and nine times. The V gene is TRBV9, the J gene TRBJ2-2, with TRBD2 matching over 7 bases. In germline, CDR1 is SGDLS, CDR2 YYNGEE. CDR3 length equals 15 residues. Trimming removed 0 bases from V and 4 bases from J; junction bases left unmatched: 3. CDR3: CASSVGWEGTGELFF. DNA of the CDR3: TGTGCCAGCAGCGTAGGCTGGGAGGGCACCGGGGAGCTGTTTTTT.

The CDR3 loop is CASSRFDRGGEQFF. The DNA of the CDR3 is TGTGCCAGCAGCCGATTCGACAGGGGTGGTGAGCAGTTCTTC. The V call is TRBV9, the J call TRBJ2-1, with 8 positions matching TRBD1. The V and J ends lost 4 bases and 9 bases, in that order; junction bases with no gene match: 9. This CDR3 spans 14 amino acids. The germline V gene has CDR1 SGDLS and CDR2 YYNGEE.

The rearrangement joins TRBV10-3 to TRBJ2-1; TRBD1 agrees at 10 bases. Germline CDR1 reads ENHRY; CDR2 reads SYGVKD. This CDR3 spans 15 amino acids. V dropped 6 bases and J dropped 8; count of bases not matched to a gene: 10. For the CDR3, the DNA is TGTGCCATCAGCCTTGGGACAGGGGTAGGGGATGAGCAGTTCTTC. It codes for CAISLGTGVGDEQFF.

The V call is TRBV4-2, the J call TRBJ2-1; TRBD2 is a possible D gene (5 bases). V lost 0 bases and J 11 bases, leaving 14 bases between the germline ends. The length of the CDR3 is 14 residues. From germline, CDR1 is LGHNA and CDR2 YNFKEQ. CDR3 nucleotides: TGTGCCAGCAGCCAAGATTGGCTAGCCCCACAGCAGTTCTTC. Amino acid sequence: CASSQDWLAPQQFF.

CDR3 protein: CASSLPHRTGINQPQHF. CDR3 DNA sequence: TGTGCCAGCAGTTTACCTCACAGGACAGGGATCAATCAGCCCCAGCATTTT. This chain links TRBV28 with TRBJ1-5; 8 nucleotides align to TRBD1. V lost 2 bases to trimming and J lost 3 bases; unmatched junction nucleotides: 9. The CDR3 is 17 amino acids. Per the germline V gene, CDR1 is MDHEN and CDR2 is SYDVKM.

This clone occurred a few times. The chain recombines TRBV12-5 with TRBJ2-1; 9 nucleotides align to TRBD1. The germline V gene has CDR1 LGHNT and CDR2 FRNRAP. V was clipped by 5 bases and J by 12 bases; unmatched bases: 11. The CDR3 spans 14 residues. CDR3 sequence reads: CASGPGTGPLGQFF. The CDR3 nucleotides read TGTGCTAGTGGTCCGGGGACAGGGCCACTCGGGCAGTTCTTC. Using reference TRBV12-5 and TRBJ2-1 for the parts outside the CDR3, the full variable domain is DARVTQTPRHKVTEMGQEVTMRCQPILGHNTVFWYRQTMMQGLELLAYFRNRAPLDDSGMPKDRFSAEMPDATLATLKIQPSEPRDSAVYFCASGPGTGPLGQFFGPGTRLTVL.